This T cell receptor beta chain was obtained from a study of identical twins. General study results and limits: For out-of-frame beta sequences, excess twin sharing was weaker.

In germline, CDR1 is SGHRS, CDR2 YFSETQ. There are 15 residues in the CDR3. The V end was cut by 0 bases, the J end by 5 bases, with 15 bases between. On this clonotype: Its target is unknown.

TCRdb re-analysed the 5' RACE reads in MiXCR, keeping a single row per CDR3 protein. This table holds 250,000 to 350,000 distinct CDR3 sequences, over 8.5% found once. These data are also associated with another study on yellow fever vaccine responses in identical twins. That source adds: It has been reported that, in twins, the vaccine T cell response seemed partly convergent and partly personalized.

The sequence was collected from a young woman in good health. Sample: CD8+ T cells sorted from blood. The V gene is TRBV5-1, the J gene TRBJ2-7; D is possibly TRBD1 (6 bases). The CDR3 sequence: CASSLATGTRDEQYF. The CDR3 DNA is TGCGCCAGCAGCTTGGCTACCGGGACAAGGGACGAGCAGTACTTC. The full variable domain, its missing parts supplied by reference TRBV5-1 and TRBJ2-7, is KAGVTQTPRYLIKTRGQQVTLSCSPISGHRSVSWYQQTPGQGLQFLFEYFSETQRNKGNFPGRFSGRQFSNSRSEMNVSTLELGDSALYLCASSLATGTRDEQYFGPGTRLTVT.